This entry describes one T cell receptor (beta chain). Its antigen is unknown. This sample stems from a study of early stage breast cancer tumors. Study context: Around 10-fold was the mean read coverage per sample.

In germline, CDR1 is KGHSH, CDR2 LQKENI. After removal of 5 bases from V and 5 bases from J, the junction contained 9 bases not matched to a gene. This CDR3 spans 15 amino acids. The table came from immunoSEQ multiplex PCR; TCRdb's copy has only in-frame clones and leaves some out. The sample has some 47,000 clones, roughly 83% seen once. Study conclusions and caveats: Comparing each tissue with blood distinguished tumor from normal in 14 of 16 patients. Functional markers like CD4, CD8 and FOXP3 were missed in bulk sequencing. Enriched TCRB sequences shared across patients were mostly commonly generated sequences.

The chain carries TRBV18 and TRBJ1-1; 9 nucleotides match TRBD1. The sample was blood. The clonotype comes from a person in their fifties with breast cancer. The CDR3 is CASSSETGGRTEAFF. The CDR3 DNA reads TGTGCCAGCTCATCGGAGACAGGGGGTCGAACTGAAGCTTTCTTT.